This TCR beta chain was recorded in a study of blood T cell repertoires in COVID-19. At the level of the study: The United States, Italy and Spain provided the acute and convalescent COVID-19 samples. T cells, B-cell-depleted T cells, or PBMCs provided the cDNA or gDNA that served as material.

The CDR3 is made up of 17 amino acids. Germline values: CDR1 KGHDR, CDR2 SFDVKD. Trimming took 3 bases from V and 9 from J; bases not matched to a gene: 13. As processed by the authors: Amplification with reference gene primers provided the estimates of nucleated cell counts. Profiled with immunoSEQ multiplex PCR; TCRdb holds only in-frame clones, not every one. V and J calls and clone size are as listed in that table; D and trimming were resolved from the DNA. The sample includes under 250,000 clones, roughly 84% of them seen just once. Sequenced sample: peripheral blood. The TCR sequence derives from a woman in her forties who had recovered from COVID-19. This sequence joins TRBV24-1 and TRBJ2-1, with 10 bases that match TRBD1. The CDR3: CATSDTGTGAYVGEQFF. CDR3 nucleotide sequence: TGTGCCACCAGTGATACCGGGACAGGGGCGTATGTTGGTGAGCAGTTCTTC.